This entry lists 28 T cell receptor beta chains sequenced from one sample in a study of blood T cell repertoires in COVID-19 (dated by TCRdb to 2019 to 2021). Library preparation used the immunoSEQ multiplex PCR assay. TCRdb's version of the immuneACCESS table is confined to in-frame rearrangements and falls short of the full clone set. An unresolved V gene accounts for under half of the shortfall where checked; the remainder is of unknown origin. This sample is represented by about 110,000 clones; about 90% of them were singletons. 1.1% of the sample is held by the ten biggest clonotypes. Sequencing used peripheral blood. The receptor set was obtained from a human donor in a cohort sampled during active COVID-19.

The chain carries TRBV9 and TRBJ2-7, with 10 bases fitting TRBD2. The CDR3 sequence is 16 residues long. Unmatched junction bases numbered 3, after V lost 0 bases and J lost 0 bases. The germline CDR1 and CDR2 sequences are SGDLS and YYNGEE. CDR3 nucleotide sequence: TGTGCCAGCAGCGTAGGTACTAGCGGGGACTCCTACGAGCAGTACTTC. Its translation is CASSVGTSGDSYEQYF.

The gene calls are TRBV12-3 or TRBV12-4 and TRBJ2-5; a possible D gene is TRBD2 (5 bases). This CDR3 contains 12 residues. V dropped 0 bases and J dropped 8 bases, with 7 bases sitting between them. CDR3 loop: CASSLAEGTQYF. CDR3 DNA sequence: TGTGCCAGCAGTTTAGCTGAGGGAACCCAGTACTTC.

The CDR3 DNA sequence: TGTGCCAGCAGCCCTCTCGAGAGGCCGGCTAACTATGGCTACACCTTC. Encoded protein: CASSPLERPANYGYTF. The chain carries TRBV3-1 (or the pseudogene TRBV3-2) and TRBJ1-2; D is undetermined. Germline V lookup: CDR1 LGHDT, CDR2 YNNKEL (reference sequence). Trimming shortened V by 4 bases and J by 0 bases, and 15 bases separated the two germline ends. The CDR3 runs 16 residues.

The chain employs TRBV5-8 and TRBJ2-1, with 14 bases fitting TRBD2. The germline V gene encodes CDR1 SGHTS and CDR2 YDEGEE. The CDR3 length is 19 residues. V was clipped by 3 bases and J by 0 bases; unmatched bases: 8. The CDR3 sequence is CASSSNGLAGGSSYNEQFF. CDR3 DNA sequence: TGTGCCAGCAGCTCTAACGGACTAGCGGGGGGCAGCTCCTACAATGAGCAGTTCTTC.

CDR3 amino acids: CASSQVQGGLGNSPLHF. In nucleotides, the CDR3 is TGTGCCAGCAGCCAAGTCCAGGGAGGACTGGGTAATTCACCCCTCCACTTT. The chain carries TRBV3-1 (or the pseudogene TRBV3-2) and TRBJ1-6; D may be TRBD1 (5 bases). The V end was cut by 1 base, the J end by 6 bases, with 16 bases between. This CDR3 is built from 17 residues. The germline CDR1 and CDR2 sequences are LGHDT and YNNKEL (reference sequence).

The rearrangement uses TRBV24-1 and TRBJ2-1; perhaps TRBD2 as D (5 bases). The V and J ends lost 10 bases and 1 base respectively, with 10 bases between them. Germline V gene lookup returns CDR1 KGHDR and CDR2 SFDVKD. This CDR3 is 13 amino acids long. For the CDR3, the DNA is TGTGCCACGGGAGCGGTGTCCTACAATGAGCAGTTCTTC. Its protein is CATGAVSYNEQFF.

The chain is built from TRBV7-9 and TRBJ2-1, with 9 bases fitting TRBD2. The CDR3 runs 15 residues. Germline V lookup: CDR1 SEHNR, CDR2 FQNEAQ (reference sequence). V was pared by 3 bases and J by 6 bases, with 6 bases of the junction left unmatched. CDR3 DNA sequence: TGTGCCAGCAGCTTGGCTAGCGGGAACCCCAATGAGCAGTTCTTC. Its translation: CASSLASGNPNEQFF.

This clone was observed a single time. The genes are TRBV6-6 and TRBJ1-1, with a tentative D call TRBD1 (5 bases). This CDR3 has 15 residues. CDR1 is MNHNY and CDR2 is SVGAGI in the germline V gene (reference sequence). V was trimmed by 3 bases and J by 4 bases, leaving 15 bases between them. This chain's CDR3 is CASSYNVRDRTEAFF. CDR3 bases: TGTGCCAGCAGTTATAATGTCAGGGATCGCACTGAAGCTTTCTTT.

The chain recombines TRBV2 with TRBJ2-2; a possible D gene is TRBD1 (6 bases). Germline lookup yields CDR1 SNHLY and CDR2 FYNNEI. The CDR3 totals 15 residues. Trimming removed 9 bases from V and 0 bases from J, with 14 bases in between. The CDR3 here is CARQGSGANTGELFF. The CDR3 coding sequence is TGTGCCAGACAGGGTTCAGGGGCGAACACCGGGGAGCTGTTTTTT.

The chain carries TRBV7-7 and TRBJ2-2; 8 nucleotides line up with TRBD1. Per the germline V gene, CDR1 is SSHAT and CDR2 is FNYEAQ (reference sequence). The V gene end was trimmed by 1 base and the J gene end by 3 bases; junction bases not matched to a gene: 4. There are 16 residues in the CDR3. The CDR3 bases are TGTGCCAGCAGCTTAGGACAGGGGCCTCACACCGGGGAGCTGTTTTTT. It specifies CASSLGQGPHTGELFF.

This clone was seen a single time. This chain's CDR3 is CASSLATGLGEQYF. CDR3 sequence (DNA): TGCGCCAGCAGCTTGGCTACGGGGTTGGGCGAGCAGTACTTC. The V and J genes are TRBV5-1 and TRBJ2-7; D might be TRBD2 (5 bases). This CDR3 has 14 residues. V lost 0 bases to trimming and J lost 6 bases, with 13 bases between them. CDR1 and CDR2 (germline): SGHRS, YFSETQ.

Here the CDR3 DNA reads TGTGCCAGCAGCTTCCGACCGGGGAGTAATGAAAAACTGTTTTTT. Translated: CASSFRPGSNEKLFF. V and J are TRBV7-2 and TRBJ1-4; D is unresolved. Looked up from germline, CDR1 is SGHTA and CDR2 is FQGNSA. This CDR3 is 15 amino acids long. Trimming removed 3 bases at V and 4 bases at J, with 12 bases between. The full variable domain, completed using reference TRBV7-2 and TRBJ1-4, is GAGVSQSPSNKVTEKGKDVELRCDPISGHTALYWYRQSLGQGLEFLIYFQGNSAPDKSGLPSDRFSAERTGGSVSTLTIQRTQQEDSAVYLCASSFRPGSNEKLFFGSGTQLSVL.

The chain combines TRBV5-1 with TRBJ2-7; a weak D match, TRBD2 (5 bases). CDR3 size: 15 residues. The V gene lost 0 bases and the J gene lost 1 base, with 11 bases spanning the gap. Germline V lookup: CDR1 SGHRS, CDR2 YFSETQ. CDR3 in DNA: TGCGCCAGCAGCTTGGATTCTACGGGGTCCTACGAGCAGTACTTC. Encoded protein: CASSLDSTGSYEQYF.

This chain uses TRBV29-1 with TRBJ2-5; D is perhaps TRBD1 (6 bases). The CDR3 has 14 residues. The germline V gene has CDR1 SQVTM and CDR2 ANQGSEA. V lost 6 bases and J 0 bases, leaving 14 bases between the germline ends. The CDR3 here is CSVAQDRNQETQYF. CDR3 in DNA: TGCAGCGTGGCCCAGGACAGAAACCAAGAGACCCAGTACTTC.

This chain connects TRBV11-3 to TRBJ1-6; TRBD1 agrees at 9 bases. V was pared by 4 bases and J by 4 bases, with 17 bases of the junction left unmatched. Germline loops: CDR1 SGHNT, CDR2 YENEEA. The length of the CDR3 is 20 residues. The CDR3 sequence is CASSSMGGGQGLPYNSPLHF. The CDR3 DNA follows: TGTGCCAGCAGCTCCATGGGCGGAGGACAGGGGCTGCCGTATAATTCACCCCTCCACTTT.

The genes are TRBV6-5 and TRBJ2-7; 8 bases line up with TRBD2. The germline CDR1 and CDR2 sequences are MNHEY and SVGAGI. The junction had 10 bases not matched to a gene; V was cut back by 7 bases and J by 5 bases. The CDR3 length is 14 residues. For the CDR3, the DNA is TGTGCCAGCAACCGCGCGGGAGGTGTTAACGAGCAGTACTTC. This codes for CASNRAGGVNEQYF.

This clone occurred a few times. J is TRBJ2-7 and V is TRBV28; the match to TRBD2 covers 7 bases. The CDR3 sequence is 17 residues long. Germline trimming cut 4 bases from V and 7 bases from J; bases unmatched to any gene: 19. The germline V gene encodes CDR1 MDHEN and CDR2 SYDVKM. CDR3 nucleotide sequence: TGTGCCAGCAGTTCCCCACGCTCTAGCGGAGCCCCTCATGAGCAGTACTTC. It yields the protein CASSSPRSSGAPHEQYF.

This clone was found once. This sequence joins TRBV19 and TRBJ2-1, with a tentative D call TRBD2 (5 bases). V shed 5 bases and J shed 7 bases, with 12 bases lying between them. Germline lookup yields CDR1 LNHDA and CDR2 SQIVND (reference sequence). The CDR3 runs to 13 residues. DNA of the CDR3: TGTGCCAGTAGTGAACGGACTCTAAATGAGCAGTTCTTC. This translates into CASSERTLNEQFF.

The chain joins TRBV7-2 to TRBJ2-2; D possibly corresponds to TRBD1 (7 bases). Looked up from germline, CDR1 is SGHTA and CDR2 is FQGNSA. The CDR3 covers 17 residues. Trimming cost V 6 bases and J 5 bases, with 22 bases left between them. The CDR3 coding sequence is TGTGCCAGCAGACTGAAGCAGGGGGGCTGGGTAACCGGGGAGCTGTTTTTT. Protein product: CASRLKQGGWVTGELFF.

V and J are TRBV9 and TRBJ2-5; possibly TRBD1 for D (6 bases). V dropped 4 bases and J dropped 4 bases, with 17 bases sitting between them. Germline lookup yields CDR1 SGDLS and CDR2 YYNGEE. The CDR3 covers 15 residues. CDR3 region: CASSSSGQPIETQYF. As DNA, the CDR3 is TGTGCCAGCAGCTCCTCCGGACAGCCAATAGAGACCCAGTACTTC.

CDR3 amino acids: CASSGTGLEKLFF. CDR3 in DNA: TGTGCCAGCAGCGGGACAGGGCTTGAAAAACTGTTTTTT. The chain is built from TRBV5-6 and TRBJ1-4, with 9 bases fitting TRBD1. V lost 4 bases and J lost 7; bases outside the gene matches: 2. Germline V lookup: CDR1 SGHDT, CDR2 YYEEEE. The CDR3 length is 13 residues.

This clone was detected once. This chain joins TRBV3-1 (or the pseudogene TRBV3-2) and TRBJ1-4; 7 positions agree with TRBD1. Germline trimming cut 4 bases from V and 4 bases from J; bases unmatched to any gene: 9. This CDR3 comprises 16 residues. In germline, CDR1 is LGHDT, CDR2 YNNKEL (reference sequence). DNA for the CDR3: TGTGCCAGCAGCCCACTCCCCACAGGGGTTAATGAAAAACTGTTTTTT. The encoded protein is CASSPLPTGVNEKLFF.

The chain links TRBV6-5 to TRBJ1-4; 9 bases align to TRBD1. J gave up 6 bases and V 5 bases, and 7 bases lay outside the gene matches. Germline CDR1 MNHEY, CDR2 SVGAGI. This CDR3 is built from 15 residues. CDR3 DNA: TGTGCCAGCAGTCCTGGGACAGGGATGGATGAAAAACTGTTTTTT. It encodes CASSPGTGMDEKLFF.

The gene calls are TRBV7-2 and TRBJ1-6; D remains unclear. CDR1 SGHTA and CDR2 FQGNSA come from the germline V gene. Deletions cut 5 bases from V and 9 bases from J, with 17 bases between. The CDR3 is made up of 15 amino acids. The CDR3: CASSPTRTAGSPLHF. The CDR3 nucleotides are TGTGCCAGCAGCCCGACTCGAACGGCGGGTTCACCCCTCCACTTT.

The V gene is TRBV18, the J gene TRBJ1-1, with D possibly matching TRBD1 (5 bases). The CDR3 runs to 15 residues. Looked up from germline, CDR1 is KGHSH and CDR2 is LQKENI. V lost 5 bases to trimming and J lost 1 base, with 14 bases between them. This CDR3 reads CASSSRQRQNTEAFF. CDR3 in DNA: TGTGCCAGCTCATCGAGACAGAGGCAGAACACTGAAGCTTTCTTT.

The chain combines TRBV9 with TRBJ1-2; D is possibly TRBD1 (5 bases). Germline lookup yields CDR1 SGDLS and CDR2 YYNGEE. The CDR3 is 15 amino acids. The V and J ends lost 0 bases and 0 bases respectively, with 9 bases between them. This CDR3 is CASSVVPRANYGYTF. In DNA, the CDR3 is TGTGCCAGCAGCGTAGTCCCCAGGGCTAACTATGGCTACACCTTC.

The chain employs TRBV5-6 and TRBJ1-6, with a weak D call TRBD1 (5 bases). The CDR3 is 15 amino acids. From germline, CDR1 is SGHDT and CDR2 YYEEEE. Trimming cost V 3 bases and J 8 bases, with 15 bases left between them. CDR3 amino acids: CASSWGGGSDSPLHF. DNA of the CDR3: TGTGCCAGCAGCTGGGGCGGGGGGAGTGATTCACCCCTCCACTTT.

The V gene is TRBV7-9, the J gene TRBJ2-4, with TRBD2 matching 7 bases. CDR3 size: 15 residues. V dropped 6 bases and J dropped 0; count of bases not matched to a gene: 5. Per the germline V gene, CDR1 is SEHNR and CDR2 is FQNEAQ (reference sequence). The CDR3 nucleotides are TGTGCCAGCAGGGATTTAGCGGGAGCCAAAAACATTCAGTACTTC. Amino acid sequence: CASRDLAGAKNIQYF.